The sequence of this TCR beta chain was determined in a study of shared clonotypes between healthy human individuals. The CDR3 is 15 amino acids. Germline V CDR1 and CDR2: SEHNR, FQNEAQ (reference sequence). The junction had 5 bases not matched to a gene; V was cut back by 8 bases and J by 2 bases. Per the original data handling: ImmunoSEQ junction-only sequences lacked quality scores, so their filtering differed. Assay used: immunoSEQ multiplex PCR; TCRdb lists only in-frame clones, some missing. That table supplies the V and J calls and clone size; D and trimming were determined from the DNA. The sample includes about 490,000 clones, around 80% of them seen just once.

The sequence came from a woman between 40 and 55 years old in good health. Some clones in this sample may be carry-over from other donors' samples. The rearrangement links TRBV7-9 to TRBJ2-1, with TRBD2 matching over 11 bases. Sequenced: PBMCs. CDR3 residues: CASGLAGGPYNEQFF. In DNA, the CDR3 is TGTGCCAGCGGGCTAGCGGGAGGTCCCTACAATGAGCAGTTCTTC.